These T cell receptor beta chains were read from a single sample in a study of OX40 agonist ivuxolimab in advanced cancers. Using immunoSEQ multiplex PCR, the repertoire was profiled, and TCRdb retains in-frame clones only, with some absent. Of 100,000 to 150,000 clones listed, approximately 90% are singletons. The starting material was CD4+ or CD8+ T cells sorted from blood, obtained in a trial of the OX40 agonist ivuxolimab. Receptor source: an adult with an advanced solid tumor such as melanoma, head and neck, liver or kidney cancer. CDR3s include the opening cysteine and the closing phenylalanine or tryptophan. A D gene is named only where the DNA matches it firmly. Rows give clone size only sometimes, using once, few, many, or a class for an expanded clone.

>once|TRBJ2-7|TRBV30|-
TGTGCCTGGAGTGTCGGGCTCCAAGGTTACGAGCAGTACTTC
CAWSVGLQGYEQYF
>-|TRBJ2-7|TRBV28|-
TGTGCCAGCAGCCGACAGATGTCGTACGAGCAGTACTTC
CASSRQMSYEQYF
>-|TRBJ1-2|TRBV4-1|-
TGCGCCAGCAGCCCGTCGGGGGGCGGGATCTATGGCTACACCTTC
CASSPSGGGIYGYTF
>-|TRBJ2-7|TRBV7-9|-
TGTGCCAGCAGCTTAGAAGGAGCGCCGGGCTACGAGCAGTACTTC
CASSLEGAPGYEQYF
>-|TRBJ2-3|TRBV9|-
TGTGCCAGCAGCGTAGGAGAAGGTCTGGGCACAGATACGCAGTATTTT
CASSVGEGLGTDTQYF
>-|TRBJ2-1|TRBV6-5|-
TGTGCCAGCAGTTACTCTTCAGGGACGGTTGAGCAGTTCTTC
CASSYSSGTVEQFF
>-|TRBJ1-5|TRBV27|TRBD1
TGTGCCAGCAGAGGGCAGGGGGCCGGTCAGCCCCAGCATTTT
CASRGQGAGQPQHF
>-|TRBJ2-7|TRBV7-3|-
TGTGCCAGCAGCTTAAGCCGGGGGCCAGTCGACGAGCAGTACTTC
CASSLSRGPVDEQYF
>-|TRBJ1-1|TRBV11-2|-
TGTGCCAGCAGCTTAGACCCAGGGCTCACTGAAGCTTTCTTT
CASSLDPGLTEAFF
>-|TRBJ1-5|TRBV11-3|TRBD1
TGTGCCAGCCCCCTCAGGGGGCGGAATCAGCCCCAGCATTTT
CASPLRGRNQPQHF
>-|TRBJ2-1|TRBV29-1|TRBD2
TGCAGCGTTAGAAATAGCGGGAGCTCCTACAATGAGCAGTTCTTC
CSVRNSGSSYNEQFF
>-|TRBJ1-1|TRBV6-5|TRBD1
TGTGCCAGCAGTCGACTACAGGGGTCAACTGAAGCTTTCTTT
CASSRLQGSTEAFF
>-|TRBJ2-7|TRBV30|-
TGTGCCTGGAGTGATGGAGCCTCCTACGAGCAGTACTTC
CAWSDGASYEQYF
>-|TRBJ2-7|TRBV2|TRBD2
TGTGCCAGCAGCGAACAGGGACTAGCAAGCTACGAGCAGTACTTC
CASSEQGLASYEQYF
>-|TRBJ1-1|TRBV5-6|TRBD1
TGTGCCAGCAGCCGGGACAGGGGCACTGAAGCTTTCTTT
CASSRDRGTEAFF
>-|TRBJ1-3|TRBV5-6|TRBD1
TGTGCCAGCAGCTTGACAGTCACAGGGGGCGGTGGAAACACCATATATTTT
CASSLTVTGGGGNTIYF
>-|TRBJ2-6|TRBV6-6|-
TGTGCCAGCAGTTCAGACTCTGGGGCCAACGTCCTGACTTTC
CASSSDSGANVLTF
>-|TRBJ2-7|TRBV5-6|-
TGTGCCAGCAGCTCTTTTCTGAGGAGTCCCTACGAGCAGTACTTC
CASSSFLRSPYEQYF
>once|TRBJ2-7|TRBV7-2|TRBD2
TGTGCCAGCAGCTTAGGTCTAGCGGAGCTCTACGAGCAGTACTTC
CASSLGLAELYEQYF
>-|TRBJ2-7|TRBV28|-
TGTGCCAGCAGTTTAAAAGCCCCGGGGTACGAGCAGTACTTC
CASSLKAPGYEQYF
>-|TRBJ2-3|TRBV19|TRBD1
TGTGCCAGTAGTGTTGGACAGGGCACAGATACGCAGTATTTT
CASSVGQGTDTQYF
>-|TRBJ2-3|TRBV10-3|TRBD2
TGTGCCATCAGTGAGGGGAGGGCCGATACGCAGTATTTT
CAISEGRADTQYF
>-|TRBJ2-7|TRBV6-6|-
TGTGCCAGCAAACCGGACGGGAGCTCCTACGAGCAGTACTTC
CASKPDGSSYEQYF
>-|TRBJ2-2|TRBV19|-
TGTGCCAGTAGCCCGAGGACAACTTCGAACACCGGGGAGCTGTTTTTT
CASSPRTTSNTGELFF
>-|TRBJ2-7|TRBV6-6|-
TGTGCCAGCAGCCCCGGACGGTCGTACTACGAGCAGTACTTC
CASSPGRSYYEQYF
>-|TRBJ2-2|TRBV9|TRBD2
TGTGCCAGCAGCGTTAGAGGGCTAGCGGGAGGGCCCGGGGAGCTGTTTTTT
CASSVRGLAGGPGELFF
>-|TRBJ2-5|TRBV7-2|-
TGTGCCAGCAGACTCGGCGAGACCCAGTACTTC
CASRLGETQYF
>-|TRBJ2-7|TRBV7-7|-
TGTGCTAGCAGCTTAGCGCCGGTGGGATCCTACGAGCAGTACTTC
CASSLAPVGSYEQYF
>once|TRBJ2-7|TRBV7-8|TRBD1
TGTGCCAGCAGCTTAAACCCGCCGCGGACAGGGCGTTACGAGCAGTACTTC
CASSLNPPRTGRYEQYF
>-|TRBJ2-2|TRBV7-3|-
TGTGCCAGCAGCTTAGGATACGGAAACACCGGGGAGCTGTTTTTT
CASSLGYGNTGELFF
>-|TRBJ2-2|TRBV5-1|-
TGCGCCAGCAGCTTCGGGCTTAGAACGAACACCGGGGAGCTGTTTTTT
CASSFGLRTNTGELFF
>-|TRBJ2-3|TRBV7-6|TRBD1
TGTGCCAGCAGCTTAATGGGGGGACAGGACGGCACAGATACGCAGTATTTT
CASSLMGGQDGTDTQYF
>once|TRBJ1-5|TRBV19|TRBD1
TGTGCCAGTAGCCAGGGACAGACTTTAAATCAGCCCCAGCATTTT
CASSQGQTLNQPQHF
>once|TRBJ2-3|TRBV6-6|-
TGTGCCAGCAAAAGGTACACAGATACGCAGTATTTT
CASKRYTDTQYF
>-|TRBJ1-1|TRBV7-9|-
TGTGCCAGCAGCCCCGGACAGACTATGAACACTGAAGCTTTCTTT
CASSPGQTMNTEAFF
>-|TRBJ2-1|TRBV4-1|TRBD2
TGCGCCAGCAGCCCGGGACTAGCGGGGTACAATGAGCAGTTCTTC
CASSPGLAGYNEQFF
>-|TRBJ2-7|TRBV30|-
TGTGCCTGGAGTGGCTCGGGACCACACTACGAGCAGTACTTC
CAWSGSGPHYEQYF
>once|TRBJ2-5|TRBV5-1|TRBD2
TGCGCCAGCAGCTACCCTAATCGGACTAGAGAGTCAGAAGAGACCCAGTACTTC
CASSYPNRTRESEETQYF
>-|TRBJ1-1|TRBV5-1|TRBD1
TGCGCCAGCAGCGCAGGGGGGGAAGTTACTGAAGCTTTCTTT
CASSAGGEVTEAFF
>-|TRBJ2-4|TRBV10-3|TRBD1
TGTGCCATCAGTTTAGGGGACAGCGGCATTCAGTACTTC
CAISLGDSGIQYF
>-|TRBJ2-4|TRBV19|TRBD2
TGTGCCAGTAGTATATCGTCGGGAGGAAGGAACATTCAGTACTTC
CASSISSGGRNIQYF
>-|TRBJ1-5|TRBV30|-
TGTGCCTGGAGCGGACAGCATCAGCCCCAGCATTTT
CAWSGQHQPQHF
>-|TRBJ2-7|TRBV30|-
TGTGCCTGCGCAAGGGGCTCCTACGAGCAGTACTTC
CACARGSYEQYF
>-|TRBJ1-2|TRBV5-1|TRBD1
TGCGCCAGCAGCTTGAGTCAGGGGGCTGGCTACACCTTC
CASSLSQGAGYTF
>-|TRBJ1-5|TRBV28|-
TGTGCCAGCAGTCCCACAGGGTCTCGTCAGCCCCAGCATTTT
CASSPTGSRQPQHF
>-|TRBJ2-2|TRBV14|TRBD1
TGTGCCAGCAGCCAAAGGACAGGGGCAGCCGGGGAGCTGTTTTTT
CASSQRTGAAGELFF
>-|TRBJ2-7|TRBV6-9|TRBD2
TGTGCCAGCATCCCAGACCCCGGTCTAGCGGGAGCTGAACAGTACTTC
CASIPDPGLAGAEQYF
>-|TRBJ2-2|TRBV19|-
TGTGCCAGTAGGGTCGGAACCGGGGAGCTGTTTTTT
CASRVGTGELFF
>-|TRBJ2-1|TRBV28|TRBD2
TGTGCCAGCAGTTTTCTGAGCGGGAGATACAATGAGCAGTTCTTC
CASSFLSGRYNEQFF
>once|TRBJ2-2|TRBV11-2|-
TGTGCCAGCAGCTTACAACACCTAAACACCGGGGAGCTGTTTTTT
CASSLQHLNTGELFF
>-|TRBJ2-4|TRBV5-1|-
TGCGCCAGCAGCCCAGGAATGGGCAAAAACATTCAGTACTTC
CASSPGMGKNIQYF